A few counts support the clone carrying this T cell receptor beta chain. The study amplified TCR beta CDR3 regions using RNA transcripts. RT-PCR in the first round used HTBI primers; a second-round multiplex PCR followed. TCRdb re-analysed the multiplex PCR reads in MiXCR, keeping a single row per CDR3 protein. The profile shows around 520,000 distinct CDR3 sequences, less than 45% of them singletons. J was trimmed by 4 bases and V by 3 bases; bases with no gene match: 9. Germline CDR1 and CDR2: WSHSY and SAAADI. CDR3 length: 15 residues. The entry originates in a study of Graves' ophthalmopathy and Graves' hyperthyroidism.

The chain uses TRBV10-2 and TRBJ2-7; the match to TRBD2 covers 7 bases. The origin of this receptor is an adult man with Graves' hyperthyroidism. Material: peripheral blood or thyroid tissue (not recorded which). The CDR3 region is CASSEGPSGPYEQYF. CDR3 in DNA: TGCGCCAGCAGTGAAGGGCCTAGCGGTCCATACGAGCAGTACTTC.